The count of the clone carrying this TCR beta chain is one. Its specificity is unknown. This sample is drawn from a study of OX40 agonist ivuxolimab in advanced cancers. The protocol was immunoSEQ multiplex PCR, while the TCRdb copy is restricted to in-frame clones and leaves out a portion. The sample holds roughly 150,000 clones; under 95% are singletons and the top ten take about 0.31%. Germline V gives CDR1 LNHDA, CDR2 SQIVND (reference sequence). CDR3 length equals 17 residues. Trimming took off 9 bases at V and 3 bases at J, with 21 bases between the two ends. The study's findings and limits: Among T cells, CD8+ cells averaged more expanded clones than CD4+ cells. CD4+ and CD8+ T cells in blood underwent clonal expansion by week 6 at 0.1 to 3.0 mg/kg.

This chain connects TRBV19 to TRBJ2-6; possibly TRBD1 for D (6 bases). Sequenced material: CD4+ or CD8+ T cells sorted from blood, taken in a trial of the OX40 agonist ivuxolimab. The receptor comes from an adult with an advanced solid tumor such as melanoma, head and neck, liver or kidney cancer. CDR3 protein: CASLRGSSVGGANVLTF. CDR3 bases: TGTGCCAGCCTCAGGGGCTCGTCCGTCGGTGGGGCCAACGTCCTGACTTTC.